This T cell receptor (beta chain) was identified during a study of blood T cell repertoires in COVID-19. Background on the study: Acute and convalescent COVID-19 specimens originated in the United States, Italy and Spain. Nucleic acid was either cDNA or gDNA, and it came from T cells, B-cell-depleted T cells, or PBMCs.

Assay used: immunoSEQ multiplex PCR; TCRdb lists only in-frame clones, some missing. The data contain about 200,000 clones, more than 75% of them singletons. Sequencing was done on a sample of peripheral blood. The TCR originated in a man in his forties with active or convalescent COVID-19.

The CDR3 reads CASGIEEVTEAFF. CDR3 DNA sequence: TGTGCCAGCGGGATCGAGGAGGTGACTGAAGCTTTCTTT. The rearrangement uses TRBV28 and TRBJ1-1; D gene ambiguous. Germline-derived CDR1 and CDR2 are MDHEN and SYDVKM. The V and J ends lost 8 bases and 5 bases respectively, with 15 bases between them. The CDR3 is 13 amino acids.